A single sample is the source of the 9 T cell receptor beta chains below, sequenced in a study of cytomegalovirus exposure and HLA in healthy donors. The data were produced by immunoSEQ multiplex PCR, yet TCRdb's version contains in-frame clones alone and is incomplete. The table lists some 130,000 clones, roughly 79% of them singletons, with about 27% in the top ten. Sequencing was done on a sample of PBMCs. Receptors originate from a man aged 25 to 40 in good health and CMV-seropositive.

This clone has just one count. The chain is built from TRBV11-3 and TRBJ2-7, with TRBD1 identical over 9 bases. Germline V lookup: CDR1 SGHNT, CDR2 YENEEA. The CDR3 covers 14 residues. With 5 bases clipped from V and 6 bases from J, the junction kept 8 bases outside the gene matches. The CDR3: CASSPRDRVFEQYF. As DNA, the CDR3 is TGTGCCAGCAGCCCCAGGGACAGGGTGTTCGAGCAGTACTTC. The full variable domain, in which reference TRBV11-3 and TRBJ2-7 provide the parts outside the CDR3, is EAGVVQSPRYKIIEKKQPVAFWCNPISGHNTLYWYLQNLGQGPELLIRYENEEAVDDSQLPKDRFSAERLKGVDSTLKIQPAELGDSAVYLCASSPRDRVFEQYFGPGTRLTVT.

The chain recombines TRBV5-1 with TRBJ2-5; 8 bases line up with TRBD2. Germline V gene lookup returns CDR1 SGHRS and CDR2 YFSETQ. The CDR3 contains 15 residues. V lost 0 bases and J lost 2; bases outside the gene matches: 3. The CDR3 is CASSLGSSGQETQYF. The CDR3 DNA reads TGCGCCAGCAGCTTGGGGTCTAGCGGGCAAGAGACCCAGTACTTC. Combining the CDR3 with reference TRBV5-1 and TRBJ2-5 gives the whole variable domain KAGVTQTPRYLIKTRGQQVTLSCSPISGHRSVSWYQQTPGQGLQFLFEYFSETQRNKGNFPGRFSGRQFSNSRSEMNVSTLELGDSALYLCASSLGSSGQETQYFGPGTRLLVL.

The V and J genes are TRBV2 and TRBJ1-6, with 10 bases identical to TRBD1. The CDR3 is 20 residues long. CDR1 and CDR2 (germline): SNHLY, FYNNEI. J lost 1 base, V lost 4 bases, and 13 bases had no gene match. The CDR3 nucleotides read TGTGCCAGCAGTGCCATCGGCCTCGACAGGGGGCGTTCCTATAATTCACCCCTCCACTTT. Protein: CASSAIGLDRGRSYNSPLHF.

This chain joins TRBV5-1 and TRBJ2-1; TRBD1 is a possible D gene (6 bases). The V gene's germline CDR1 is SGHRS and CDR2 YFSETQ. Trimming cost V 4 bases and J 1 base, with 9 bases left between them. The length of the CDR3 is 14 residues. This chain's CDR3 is CASSGDISYNEQFF. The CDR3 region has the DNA TGCGCCAGCAGCGGGGACATATCCTACAATGAGCAGTTCTTC.

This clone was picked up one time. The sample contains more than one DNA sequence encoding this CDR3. CDR3 sequence: CASSLGGGNTEAFF. The CDR3 DNA is TGTGCCAGCAGCTTAGGAGGGGGGAACACTGAAGCTTTCTTT. The chain has TRBV11-2 and TRBJ1-1; TRBD1 might be the D (6 bases). This CDR3 region has 14 residues. Trimming stripped 1 base from V and 1 base from J, with 7 bases between. CDR1 and CDR2 from the germline V gene are SGHAT and FQNNGV.

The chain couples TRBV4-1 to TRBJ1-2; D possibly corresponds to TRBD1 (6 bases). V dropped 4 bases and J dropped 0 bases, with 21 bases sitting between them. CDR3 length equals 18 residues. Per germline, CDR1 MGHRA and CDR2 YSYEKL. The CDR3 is CASSLRFLSGAANYGYTF. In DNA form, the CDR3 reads TGCGCCAGCAGCCTTCGATTCTTATCAGGGGCTGCTAACTATGGCTACACCTTC.

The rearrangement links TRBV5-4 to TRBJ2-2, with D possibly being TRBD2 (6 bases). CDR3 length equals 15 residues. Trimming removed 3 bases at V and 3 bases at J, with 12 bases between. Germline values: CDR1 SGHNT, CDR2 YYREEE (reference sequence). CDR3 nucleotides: TGTGCCAGCAGCTCGGGCGGGGATTACACCGGGGAGCTGTTTTTT. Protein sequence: CASSSGGDYTGELFF.

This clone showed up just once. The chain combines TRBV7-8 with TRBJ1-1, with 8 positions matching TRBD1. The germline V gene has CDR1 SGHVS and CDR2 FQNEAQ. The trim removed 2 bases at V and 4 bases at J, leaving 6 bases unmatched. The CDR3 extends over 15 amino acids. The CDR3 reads CASSLTTGGGTEAFF. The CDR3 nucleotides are TGTGCCAGCAGCTTAACTACAGGGGGTGGCACTGAAGCTTTCTTT.

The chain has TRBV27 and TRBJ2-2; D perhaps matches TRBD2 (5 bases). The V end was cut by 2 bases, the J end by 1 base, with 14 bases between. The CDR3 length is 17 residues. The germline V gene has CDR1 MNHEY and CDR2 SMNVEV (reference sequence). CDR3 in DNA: TGTGCCAGCAGTTTAACGTCGGCTAGCCGGAACACCGGGGAGCTGTTTTTT. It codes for CASSLTSASRNTGELFF.